The rows below give T cell receptor beta chains drawn from one sample of a study of cytomegalovirus exposure and HLA in healthy donors. The protocol was immunoSEQ multiplex PCR, while the TCRdb copy is restricted to in-frame clones and leaves out a portion. The sample records 110,000 or so clones, about 64% being singletons. Input material: PBMCs. Receptor source: a man aged 18 to 29 in good health and CMV-seropositive. CDR3s include the opening cysteine and the closing phenylalanine or tryptophan. D genes are given only for firm matches. Clone size is given for some rows only: seen once, a few or many times, or a class if the clone is expanded.

V gene: TRBV13; CDR3 length: 16; D gene: .; clone size: .; J gene: TRBJ1-6; CDR3 DNA: TGTGCCAGCAGCTTGGGGCAGGGAAACTATAATTCACCCCTCCACTTT; CDR3 protein: CASSLGQGNYNSPLHF
V gene: TRBV14; CDR3 length: 14; D gene: .; clone size: .; J gene: TRBJ2-3; CDR3 DNA: TGTGCCAGCAGCCAAGATCGGGCCAGGGGCCCGCAGTATTTT; CDR3 protein: CASSQDRARGPQYF
V gene: TRBV5-1; CDR3 length: 15; D gene: TRBD1; clone size: .; J gene: TRBJ1-2; CDR3 DNA: TGCGCCAGCAGCGCGGGACAGGGACCCAACTATGGCTACACCTTC; CDR3 protein: CASSAGQGPNYGYTF
V gene: TRBV4-2; CDR3 length: 18; D gene: TRBD2; clone size: once; J gene: TRBJ2-5; CDR3 DNA: TGTGCCAGCAGCCAAGAGGGACTAGCGGGGGCCACCCAAGAGACCCAGTACTTC; CDR3 protein: CASSQEGLAGATQETQYF
V gene: TRBV5-1; CDR3 length: 14; D gene: TRBD2; clone size: .; J gene: TRBJ2-5; CDR3 DNA: TGCGCCAGCAGCCGACTAGCGAACCAAGAGACCCAGTACTTC; CDR3 protein: CASSRLANQETQYF
V gene: TRBV28; CDR3 length: 14; D gene: .; clone size: few; J gene: TRBJ1-2; CDR3 DNA: TGTGCCAGCAGCCCGAGACGGGTTAACTATGGCTACACCTTC; CDR3 protein: CASSPRRVNYGYTF
V gene: TRBV2; CDR3 length: 15; D gene: .; clone size: .; J gene: TRBJ1-2; CDR3 DNA: TGTGCCAGCAGGATACAGACGGTCTCGAACTATGGCTACACCTTC; CDR3 protein: CASRIQTVSNYGYTF
V gene: TRBV6-1; CDR3 length: 15; D gene: TRBD1; clone size: .; J gene: TRBJ1-2; CDR3 DNA: TGTGCCAGCAGTGAACAGGGGGCGCGCGGGTATGGCTACACCTTC; CDR3 protein: CASSEQGARGYGYTF
V gene: TRBV6-5; CDR3 length: 15; D gene: TRBD2; clone size: .; J gene: TRBJ2-7; CDR3 DNA: TGTGCCAGCAGTTACTCGCCTAGCGGGGGGTGCGAGCAGTACTTC; CDR3 protein: CASSYSPSGGCEQYF
V gene: TRBV6-5; CDR3 length: 14; D gene: .; clone size: .; J gene: TRBJ2-1; CDR3 DNA: TGTGCCAGCAGTTATCTCAGCTCCTACAATGAGCAGTTCTTC; CDR3 protein: CASSYLSSYNEQFF
V gene: TRBV10-1; CDR3 length: 13; D gene: .; clone size: .; J gene: TRBJ1-1; CDR3 DNA: TGCGCCAGCAGATTGACTGAGAACACTGAAGCTTTCTTT; CDR3 protein: CASRLTENTEAFF